This TCR beta chain is from a study of siplizumab effects on memory and regulatory T cells. Notes on this clone: Its matching antigen is unknown.

Germline assignment: CDR1 LNHDA and CDR2 SQIVND (reference sequence). This CDR3 region has 14 residues. Trimming stripped 5 bases from V and 2 bases from J, with 13 bases between. Study-level points and caveats: Proliferating Tregs taken from siplizumab cultures were not shown to have a confirmed suppressive function.

The assay was immunoSEQ multiplex PCR, and TCRdb's table has in-frame clones only and misses some. The sample lists over 45,000 clones, around 98% occurring once. Three pairs of donors had their unstimulated naive, memory, effector memory and TEMRA subsets sequenced. The gene calls are TRBV19 and TRBJ2-7; D unresolved. This receptor was taken from a human donor in good health. Sequenced input: naive CD8+ T cells sorted from blood. The CDR3 DNA reads TGTGCCAGTAGTCCCTGGGATAGGACCTACGAGCAGTACTTC. Amino acids: CASSPWDRTYEQYF.